This TCR beta chain was sequenced for a study of beta chain features in type 1 diabetes. Findings and caveats of the study: The study found moderately but significantly shorter TCRB CDR3s in all four CD4+ subsets of Type 1 diabetes patients. There was a possibility that cDNA sequencing over-represented cells with high TCR expression.

Reverse transcribing all isolated RNA meant expressed TCRB transcripts were sequenced. TCRdb keeps only in-frame clones here, not all; method: immunoSEQ multiplex PCR. The table lists roughly 100,000 clones, under 30% of them singletons. Germline V CDR1 and CDR2: ENHRY, SYGVKD. This CDR3 has 14 amino acids. The ends lost 2 bases at V and 4 bases at J; junction bases unmatched: 3. Via the markers CD45RO/CCR7/CD25/CD127/CD95/CD27, stem cell-like memory, regulatory, central memory and naive CD4+ cells were sorted. All sorted populations exceeded 98% purity. This clone was seen a few times. What it recognizes is unknown.

This chain links TRBV10-3 with TRBJ1-2; 8 bases fit TRBD1. Sequenced sample: central memory CD4+ T cells from blood. The receptor was derived from a woman aged 18-29 years with type 1 diabetes. CDR3 protein: CAISEDRGTYGYTF. CDR3 in DNA: TGTGCCATCAGTGAGGACAGGGGAACCTATGGCTACACCTTC.